Included here is one T cell receptor (beta chain) sequence, with context. The target of this receptor is not known. No base-level quality is on record; no much larger clone is a single base apart. TCRbeta CDR3 regions were amplified from genomic DNA by means of the immunoSEQ Assay, a bias-controlled multiplex PCR. As for the original processing: The number of nucleated cells in each sample was estimated by amplification of reference gene primers within the assay. To quantify the absolute abundance of each unique TCRbeta CDR3 rearrangement, sequence reads were collapsed and filtered. For each sample, productive Simpson clonality was calculated as the square root of Simpson's diversity index over productive rearrangements. The source is immuneACCESS, and TCRdb retained only in-frame sequences with V and J called. Part of the clones is not carried over; for the studies checked, unresolved V genes explain less than half of this, and the remainder is unexplained. V and J calls and clone size are those listed in that table; D and trimming were worked out from the DNA. The sample table holds around 250,000 clones, of which approximately 91% were seen once. 0.94% of the sample belongs to the ten largest clones.

A second Seattle source provided samples from volunteer blood donors who had recovered from COVID-19. Each collaborating institution followed its own protocols to collect whole blood in K2EDTA tubes. For TCRbeta analysis, collaborators shipped samples as frozen whole blood, isolated PBMCs, or DNA extracted from either of those sample types. This record belongs to a study of blood T cell repertoires in COVID-19 (dated by TCRdb to 2018 to 2021). The study in broad terms: Samples covering the acute and convalescent phases of COVID-19 were provided by collaborators in the United States, Italy and Spain. Where available, HLA class I and class II types were taken from metadata supplied by the sample provider and were not determined by assay-based typing. The prospective study material was composed of cDNA or gDNA derived from T cells, B-cell-depleted T cells, or PBMCs. Deeply sampled blood TCRbeta repertoires from subjects exposed to, actively infected with, or recovered from COVID-19 were included in the dataset. Samples came from the ongoing ImmuneRACE study (first 160 participants) plus 1,254 subjects from 6 global collaborators. The sample metadata nearly always contained a de-identified subject ID, COVID-19 status, age in years and sex. A freely available public database, intended as a resource for researchers studying the immune response to SARS-CoV-2, is where the repertoires were released. Study-level results and caveats: Clinical and demographic metadata were provided uncurated, with the amount varying by source and participant.

The CDR3 holds 18 amino acids from the cysteine to the phenylalanine. Only the CDR3 DNA stays, 54 bases, in frame from base 1. Sequencing was performed on peripheral blood. The TCR was taken from a woman aged 40 to 55 who had recovered from COVID-19. The chain links TRBV21-1 with TRBJ2-4; TRBD2 reflects the table's D call only, with no check against the DNA. TRBV21-1 is recorded as a pseudogene. The DNA reads TGTGCCAGCAGCAAAGGGGGGGTCAGTCCCCTAGCCAAAAACATTCAGTACTTC. Translation gives CASSKGGVSPLAKNIQYF.